A selection of T cell receptor beta chains follows, all from one sample in a study of blood T cell repertoires in COVID-19. Method: immunoSEQ multiplex PCR; TCRdb's copy keeps in-frame clones and lacks some. The table lists around 250,000 clones, roughly 86% of them singletons. Sequencing was carried out using PBMCs or T cells enriched from blood (not recorded which). These receptors originate from a woman aged 50 to 60 who had recovered from COVID-19. Both conserved end residues are part of each CDR3. A D gene is named only where the DNA matches it firmly. Clone size is stated in some rows and not others, as once, few, many or a class when expanded.

size	V	J	D	DNA	CDR3
.	TRBV19	TRBJ2-3	.	TGTGCCAGTAGTGTATATACTAGCACAGATACGCAGTATTTT	CASSVYTSTDTQYF
.	TRBV2	TRBJ1-5	TRBD1	TGTGCCAGCAGCGGAGGGACAGGGGCCTTTTCGCCCCAGCATTTT	CASSGGTGAFSPQHF
.	TRBV5-4	TRBJ1-2	.	TGTGCCAGCAGCTTGGATTCCAGGTTGTGGGATGGCTACACCTTC	CASSLDSRLWDGYTF
.	TRBV10-3	TRBJ1-2	TRBD1	TGTGCCATCAGTGAAGGGGGACAGCAGATTTATTATTATGGCTACACCTTC	CAISEGGQQIYYYGYTF
once	TRBV24-1	TRBJ2-5	TRBD2	TGTGCCACCAGTGACCCGACTAGCGGGGTTGGAGAGACCCAGTACTTC	CATSDPTSGVGETQYF
.	TRBV7-9	TRBJ1-1	.	TGTGCCAGCAGACGATCGGGGGAGAACACTGAAGCTTTCTTT	CASRRSGENTEAFF
few	TRBV25-1	TRBJ1-6	.	TGTGCCAGCAGTGAGGGGGCATATAATTCACCCCTCCACTTT	CASSEGAYNSPLHF
once	TRBV7-6	TRBJ2-5	TRBD2	TGTGCCAGCAGCGAGACTAGCGGGGGGAGGGGGACCCAGTACTTC	CASSETSGGRGTQYF
.	TRBV9	TRBJ2-7	.	TGTGCCAGCAGCGTGGGGCAAACTTACGAGCAGTACTTC	CASSVGQTYEQYF
.	TRBV19	TRBJ1-2	.	TGTGCCACCCAGCGGGGTTATGGCTACACCTTC	CATQRGYGYTF
.	TRBV5-6	TRBJ2-1	.	TGTGCCAGCAGCTTGAAGGCAGGATACAATGAGCAGTTCTTC	CASSLKAGYNEQFF
.	TRBV18	TRBJ1-3	.	TGTGCCAGCTTGCTACAGGGTGCTGGAAACACCATATATTTT	CASLLQGAGNTIYF
.	TRBV14	TRBJ2-2	.	TGTGCCAGCAGCCAAGATAGGGCGGGGCGCCCCGCCGGGGAGCTGTTTTTT	CASSQDRAGRPAGELFF
.	TRBV30	TRBJ1-2	TRBD1	TGTGCCTGGAGTCCCACTACGACAGGGCGTTATGGCTACACCTTC	CAWSPTTTGRYGYTF
.	TRBV11-2	TRBJ1-2	.	TGTGCCAGCAGCTTAGATCTTCAGAGGGCCTATGGCTACACCTTC	CASSLDLQRAYGYTF
.	TRBV6-5	TRBJ2-1	.	TGTGCCAGCAGCAATAACAGGGAAAGGGAGCAGTTCTTC	CASSNNREREQFF
.	TRBV6-5	TRBJ1-2	.	TGTGCCAGCAGCTTCTCGACAGGATCCTATGGCTACACCTTC	CASSFSTGSYGYTF
.	TRBV3-1/TRBV3-2	TRBJ2-2	.	TGTGCCAGCAGCCAAGCTCGGGTTGCGGGCGGGGAGCTGTTTTTT	CASSQARVAGGELFF
.	TRBV7-8	TRBJ1-4	.	TGTGCCAGCAGCCCAGGCGGGTTTGGAAAACTGTTTTTT	CASSPGGFGKLFF
.	TRBV4-1	TRBJ1-1	.	TGCGCCAGCAGCCTAAGTCTAAGTGCACCCCCCCTCTTT	CASSLSLSAPPLF
.	TRBV30	TRBJ2-3	.	TGTGCCTGGAGTTCCATCCCAACGCAGTATTTT	CAWSSIPTQYF
.	TRBV18	TRBJ1-1	.	TGTGCCAGCTCCTCGGACAGATTGAACACTGAAGCTTTCTTT	CASSSDRLNTEAFF
.	TRBV6-5	TRBJ2-3	.	TGTGCCAGCAGAACGGGGGAGGTTACGCAGTATTTT	CASRTGEVTQYF
.	TRBV4-2	TRBJ2-1	.	TGTGCCAGCAGCCAGGTTAATACTGAAGGGGGTGAGCAGTTCTTC	CASSQVNTEGGEQFF
few	TRBV9	TRBJ1-3	.	TGTGCCAGCAGCCCGCAGGGAAACACCATATATTTT	CASSPQGNTIYF
.	TRBV10-3	TRBJ1-1	.	TGTGCCATAAGGACAGCGAACACTGAAGCTTTCTTT	CAIRTANTEAFF
.	TRBV7-9	TRBJ1-4	TRBD1	TGTGCCAGCAGCGACAGGGGACGTAGTGAAAAACTGTTTTTT	CASSDRGRSEKLFF
.	TRBV28	TRBJ1-2	.	TGTGCCAGCAGCCGAGCACGGACAGAGAACTATGGCTACACCTTC	CASSRARTENYGYTF
.	TRBV4-1	TRBJ1-4	.	TGCGCCAGCAGCCTGTCCCCAGAAGGGGCGGCTAATGAAAAACTGTTTTTT	CASSLSPEGAANEKLFF
.	TRBV7-2	TRBJ2-3	TRBD2	TGTGCCAGCAGCCCCGATCCAGGACTAGCGGGGGAGAGCACAGATACGCAGTATTTT	CASSPDPGLAGESTDTQYF
few	TRBV10-3	TRBJ1-1	.	TGTGCCATCAGTGAGTCACAGGGCTGGGGCACTGAAGCTTTCTTT	CAISESQGWGTEAFF
.	TRBV11-2	TRBJ1-5	TRBD1	TGTGCCAGCAGCACAGGGACAGGAGGGAATCAGCCCCAGCATTTT	CASSTGTGGNQPQHF
.	TRBV27	TRBJ2-5	.	TGTGCCAGCAGTTCACCGGGACTCCGACAGGAGACCCAGTACTTC	CASSSPGLRQETQYF
many	TRBV7-6	TRBJ2-1	TRBD2	TGTGCCAGCAGCCCTGGGACTAGCAGAGGAGCTGAGCAGTTCTTC	CASSPGTSRGAEQFF
.	TRBV19	TRBJ2-5	.	TGTGCCAGTAGTTGGGGACTCCTTCAAGAGACCCAGTACTTC	CASSWGLLQETQYF
.	TRBV2	TRBJ1-2	.	TGTGCCAGCAGTGGTGGGGCTGGGTATGGCTACACCTTC	CASSGGAGYGYTF
.	TRBV4-1	TRBJ2-1	.	TGCGCCAGCAGCCCGGGCGGTCCAGGTCGGGATCCCCCCGGAACTGCTGAGCAGTTCTTC	CASSPGGPGRDPPGTAEQFF
.	TRBV7-3	TRBJ1-2	.	TGTGCCAGCAGCCCACGACCGGGTAACTATGGCTACACCTTC	CASSPRPGNYGYTF
.	TRBV7-3	TRBJ2-1	.	TGTGCCAGCAGCTCAATGACAGGCTCCTACAATGAGCAGTTCTTC	CASSSMTGSYNEQFF
.	TRBV10-3	TRBJ1-5	.	TGTGCCATCGCAGGACAGCCCGATCAGCCCCAGCATTTT	CAIAGQPDQPQHF
.	TRBV4-3	TRBJ2-5	.	TGCGCCAGCAGCCAAAACCTCGACTCTTGGACCCAGTACTTC	CASSQNLDSWTQYF
.	TRBV28	TRBJ1-2	.	TGTGCCAGCATATTTTCGGGGGTGCCGGGGAGAAGCTACACCTTC	CASIFSGVPGRSYTF
once	TRBV7-9	TRBJ2-1	TRBD2	TGTGCCAGCAGCTTCTCTCTAGCGGGGGAGTACAATGAGCAGTTCTTC	CASSFSLAGEYNEQFF
once	TRBV28	TRBJ2-7	TRBD2	TGTGCCAGCAACCCCCCCGGGACTAGCGCCTGGTCCGAGCAGTACTTC	CASNPPGTSAWSEQYF
.	TRBV7-2	TRBJ2-1	.	TGTGCCAGCAGCTTACAGGGAGGGGGATTCGATGAGCAGTTCTTC	CASSLQGGGFDEQFF
.	TRBV28	TRBJ2-2	.	TGTGCCAGCAGTCCGCCGCAGGGCGGGGAGCTGTTTTTT	CASSPPQGGELFF
.	TRBV4-3	TRBJ2-1	TRBD2	TGCGCCAGCAGCCACTTCACCTCCGGGACTAGCGGGATATATGAGCAGTTCTTC	CASSHFTSGTSGIYEQFF
.	TRBV6-2/TRBV6-3	TRBJ1-2	.	TGTGCCAGCAGTTACTACGGGGAGTCGCGAGAGGTCTATGGCTACACCTTC	CASSYYGESREVYGYTF
.	TRBV19	TRBJ1-1	TRBD1	TGTGCCAGTCTAGTAGGCCCGGACAGGGCGAACACTGAAGCTTTCTTT	CASLVGPDRANTEAFF
.	TRBV28	TRBJ2-7	.	TGTGCCAGCAGTTTCCTACCATACGAGCAGTACTTC	CASSFLPYEQYF
.	TRBV28	TRBJ1-5	TRBD1	TGTGCCAGCAGTCCAGAAGGACAGGGGCGGGGTCAGCCCCAGCATTTT	CASSPEGQGRGQPQHF
.	TRBV13	TRBJ2-1	TRBD1	TGTGCCAGCAGCTTTAGGGGGCAAAGCCTGTTCTTC	CASSFRGQSLFF
.	TRBV25-1	TRBJ2-3	TRBD1	TGTGCCGCAGGGGGCTGGGCAGATACGCAGTATTTT	CAAGGWADTQYF